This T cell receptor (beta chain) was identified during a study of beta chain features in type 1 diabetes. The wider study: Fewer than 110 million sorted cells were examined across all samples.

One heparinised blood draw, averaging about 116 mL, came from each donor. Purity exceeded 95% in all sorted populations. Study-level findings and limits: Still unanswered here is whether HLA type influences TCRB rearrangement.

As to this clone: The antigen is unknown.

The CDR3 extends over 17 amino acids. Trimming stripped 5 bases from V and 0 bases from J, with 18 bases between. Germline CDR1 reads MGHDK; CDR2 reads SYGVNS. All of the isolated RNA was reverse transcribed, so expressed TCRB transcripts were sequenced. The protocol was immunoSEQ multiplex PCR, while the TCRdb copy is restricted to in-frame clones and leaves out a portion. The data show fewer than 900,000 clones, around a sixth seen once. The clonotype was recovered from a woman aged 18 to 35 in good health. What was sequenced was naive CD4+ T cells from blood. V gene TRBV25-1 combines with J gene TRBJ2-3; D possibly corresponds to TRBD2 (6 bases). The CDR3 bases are TGTGCCAGCAGTCGCAACCGGGACTCCGCTAGCACAGATACGCAGTATTTT. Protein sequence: CASSRNRDSASTDTQYF.